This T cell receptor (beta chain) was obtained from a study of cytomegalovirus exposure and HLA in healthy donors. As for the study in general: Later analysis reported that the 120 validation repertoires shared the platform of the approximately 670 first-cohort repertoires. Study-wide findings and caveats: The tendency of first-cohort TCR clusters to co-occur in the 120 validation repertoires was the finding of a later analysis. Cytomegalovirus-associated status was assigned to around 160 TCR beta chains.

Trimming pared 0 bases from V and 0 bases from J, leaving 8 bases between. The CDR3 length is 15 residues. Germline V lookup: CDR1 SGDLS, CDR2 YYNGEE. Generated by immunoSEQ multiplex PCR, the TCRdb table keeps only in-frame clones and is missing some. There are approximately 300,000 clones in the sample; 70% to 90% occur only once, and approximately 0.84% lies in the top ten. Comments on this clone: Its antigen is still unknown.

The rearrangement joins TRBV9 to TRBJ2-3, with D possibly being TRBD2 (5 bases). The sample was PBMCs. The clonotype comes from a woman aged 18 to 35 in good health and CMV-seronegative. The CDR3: CASSVVGGSTDTQYF. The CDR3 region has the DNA TGTGCCAGCAGCGTAGTAGGCGGGAGCACAGATACGCAGTATTTT.